The 14 T cell receptor beta chains below all came from one sample that was sequenced in a study of PD-1 blockade in classical Hodgkin lymphoma. Produced via immunoSEQ multiplex PCR; TCRdb's table is partial and in-frame only. The sample includes approximately 7,600 clones, approximately 80% of them seen just once. Time point here: cycle 4 day 1 (C4D1), after five to seven weeks of nivolumab. Brentuximab vedotin exposure varied among the patients, all of whom had relapsed after autologous stem cell transplantation. Thawed PBMCs were the source of CD8+ T cells, obtained through magnetic negative selection. The specimen comprised CD8+ T cells from blood, sampled before the fourth cycle of nivolumab. The origin of the receptors is a human donor with classical Hodgkin lymphoma.

The CDR3 region is CANPVGGHTDTQYF. CDR3 in DNA: TGTGCCAACCCGGTTGGGGGCCACACAGATACGCAGTATTTT. The chain is built from TRBV21-1 and TRBJ2-3; the D segment call TRBD1 is taken from the table without a DNA check. TRBV21-1 is noted as a pseudogene. This CDR3 comprises 14 residues.

V and J are TRBV7-9 and TRBJ2-7; D remains unclear. The V gene's germline CDR1 is SEHNR and CDR2 FQNEAQ (reference sequence). The ends were cut back, 2 bases at V and 1 base at J, with 9 bases in the middle. This CDR3 spans 14 amino acids. The CDR3 nucleotides are TGTGCCAGCAGCTTAAGTCCTGGTTCCTACGAGCAGTACTTC. It translates to CASSLSPGSYEQYF.

This chain joins TRBV7-6 and TRBJ2-7, with 8 bases lining up with TRBD2. After removal of 1 base from V and 2 bases from J, the junction contained 4 bases not matched to a gene. Germline V gene data show CDR1 as SGHVS and CDR2 as FNYEAQ. CDR3 length: 15 amino acids. CDR3 bases: TGTGCCAGCAGCTTAGTAGCGGGATCCCCCTACGAGCAGTACTTC. The encoded protein is CASSLVAGSPYEQYF.

By share, this clone counts as medium-sized. The V gene is TRBV13, the J gene TRBJ1-5; no clear D gene. Trimming removed 5 bases from V and 7 bases from J, with 18 bases in between. CDR3 length: 15 amino acids. Germline V gene data show CDR1 as PRHDT and CDR2 as FYEKMQ (reference sequence). The CDR3 coding sequence is TGTGCCAGCAGCCTGGGTAAGGGAGGAGGGCAGCCCCAGCATTTT. Translating gives CASSLGKGGGQPQHF. Full variable domain (remainder filled in from reference TRBV13 and TRBJ1-5): AAGVIQSPRHLIKEKRETATLKCYPIPRHDTVYWYQQGPGQDPQFLISFYEKMQSDKGSIPDRFSAQQFSDYHSELNMSSLELGDSALYFCASSLGKGGGQPQHFGDGTRLSIL.

The V gene is TRBV6-5, the J gene TRBJ1-3, with unresolved D. CDR3 length: 15 amino acids. The V end lost 10 bases, the J end lost 0 bases, and 16 bases lay between the germline ends. CDR1 and CDR2 from the germline V gene are MNHEY and SVGAGI. Written as DNA, the CDR3 is TGTGCCACCGTCCTAGAGTCACACTCTGGAAACACCATATATTTT. Translation gives CATVLESHSGNTIYF.

The gene calls are TRBV29-1 and TRBJ2-3; no firm D call. CDR3 length: 13 residues. Germline-derived CDR1 and CDR2 are SQVTM and ANQGSEA. V shed 4 bases and J shed 4 bases, with 12 bases lying between them. This CDR3 reads CSVVGLRADTQYF. As DNA, the CDR3 is TGCAGCGTTGTGGGTCTACGCGCAGATACGCAGTATTTT.

This clone was picked up one time. The rearrangement links TRBV28 to TRBJ2-5; 12 positions match TRBD2. The assigned J gene may be wrong: the sequence end matches TRBJ2-7 better. The CDR3 sequence is 14 residues long. Germline loops: CDR1 MDHEN, CDR2 SYDVKM. CDR3 nucleotides: TGTGCCAGCAGACTAGCGGGAGGTGGTTACGAGCAGTACTTC. Translating it yields CASRLAGGGYEQYF.

This chain links TRBV19 with TRBJ1-1; D is unclear. V was trimmed by 4 bases and J by 1 base, leaving 7 bases between them. Looked up from germline, CDR1 is LNHDA and CDR2 is SQIVND (reference sequence). The CDR3 spans 13 residues. The CDR3 protein is CASSKGANTEAFF. For the CDR3, the DNA is TGTGCCAGTAGTAAGGGAGCGAACACTGAAGCTTTCTTT.

CDR3 DNA: TGTGCCAGCAGCCGAGGGGCTAGCGGGAGTCGCTCCTACAATGAGCAGTTCTTC. Its translation is CASSRGASGSRSYNEQFF. The chain is built from TRBV7-6 and TRBJ2-1, with 10 bases identical to TRBD2. The CDR3 runs 18 residues. V lost 5 bases, J lost 0 bases, and 10 bases stayed unmatched. The germline V gene encodes CDR1 SGHVS and CDR2 FNYEAQ.

This clone came up a few times. CDR3 in amino acids: CASSPFGGLGYGYTF. For the CDR3, the DNA is TGCGCCAGCAGCCCCTTTGGGGGGTTGGGCTATGGCTACACCTTC. The chain uses TRBV4-1 and TRBJ1-2; D might be TRBD1 (5 bases). Germline values: CDR1 MGHRA, CDR2 YSYEKL. V lost 4 bases, J lost 4 bases, and 16 bases lay in between. The CDR3 has 15 amino acids.

The V and J genes are TRBV6-4 and TRBJ1-3; D uncertain. The CDR3 has 12 residues. Trimming took 10 bases from V and 2 from J, leaving 9 bases between them. The germline gives CDR1 MRHNA, CDR2 SNTAGT. The CDR3: CATPRAGNTIYF. CDR3 DNA sequence: TGTGCCACCCCCCGGGCTGGAAACACCATATATTTT.

The chain links TRBV9 to TRBJ2-5; D is ambiguous. V lost 0 bases and J 1 base, leaving 7 bases between the germline ends. Germline assignment: CDR1 SGDLS and CDR2 YYNGEE. The CDR3 runs to 14 residues. CDR3 sequence: CASSVGVSQETQYF. The CDR3 DNA is TGTGCCAGCAGCGTAGGTGTCAGCCAAGAGACCCAGTACTTC.

The chain is built from TRBV11-2 and TRBJ2-3; D not resolved. Trimming stripped 0 bases from V and 2 bases from J, with 6 bases between. CDR1 and CDR2 (germline): SGHAT, FQNNGV. There are 14 residues in the CDR3. The CDR3 sequence: CASSLEGYTDTQYF. As DNA, the CDR3 is TGTGCCAGCAGCTTAGAGGGGTACACAGATACGCAGTATTTT.

The chain couples TRBV2 to TRBJ1-2, with D possibly TRBD1 on 5 matching bases. Germline assignment: CDR1 SNHLY and CDR2 FYNNEI. The CDR3 consists of 13 residues. Trimming stripped 6 bases from V and 8 bases from J, with 16 bases between. In nucleotides, the CDR3 is TGTGCCAGCAGGCCGCCAGGGAACTGGGGCTACACCTTC. Its protein product is CASRPPGNWGYTF. Full variable domain (remainder filled in from reference TRBV2 and TRBJ1-2): EPEVTQTPSHQVTQMGQEVILRCVPISNHLYFYWYRQILGQKVEFLVSFYNNEISEKSEIFDDQFSVERPDGSNFTLKIRSTKLEDSAMYFCASRPPGNWGYTFGSGTRLTVV.